A selection of T cell receptor beta chains follows, all from one sample in a study of shared clonotypes between healthy human individuals. The assay was immunoSEQ multiplex PCR, and TCRdb's table has in-frame clones only and misses some. This table has millions of clones, 85% to 95% appearing once. The sample comprised naive CD8+ T cells from PBMCs. The receptors here all came from a young man in good health. Some clones in this sample may be carry-over from other donors' samples. The CDR3 runs from the conserved cysteine through the conserved F or W. A D gene is named only where the DNA matches it firmly. Clone size is not always given. Where it is, it says once, few, many or a class for expanded clones.

D gene	clone size	CDR3 length	V gene	J gene	CDR3 DNA	CDR3 protein
TRBD1	NA	14	TRBV30	TRBJ1-2	TGTGCCTGGAGTGTACAGGGACAGGCACTGGGCTACACCTTC	CAWSVQGQALGYTF
NA	NA	15	TRBV6-6	TRBJ1-5	TGTGCCAGCAGTTACGACGAAGGTAGCAATCAGCCCCAGCATTTT	CASSYDEGSNQPQHF
NA	NA	14	TRBV11-2	TRBJ2-7	TGTGCCAGCAGCTTTGGTCGCCTTACCTACGAGCAGTACTTC	CASSFGRLTYEQYF
TRBD1	NA	16	TRBV28	TRBJ1-2	TGTGCCAGCAGTTTAGGGACAGGGTTAGCTAACTATGGCTACACCTTC	CASSLGTGLANYGYTF
NA	NA	13	TRBV14	TRBJ1-2	TGTGCCAGCAGCCATGGGCGGGGAGATGGCTACACCTTC	CASSHGRGDGYTF
NA	NA	14	TRBV5-4	TRBJ2-1	TGTGCCAGCAGCTTATTAATTGACTACAATGAGCAGTTCTTC	CASSLLIDYNEQFF
NA	NA	16	TRBV5-5	TRBJ1-1	TGTGCCAGCAGCCTTAAAATAACCGGTCCCCTCACTGAAGCTTTCTTT	CASSLKITGPLTEAFF
NA	NA	14	TRBV6-5	TRBJ2-1	TGTGCCAGCAGTTATGGCGAAACCTACAATGAGCAGTTCTTC	CASSYGETYNEQFF
NA	NA	12	TRBV7-8	TRBJ1-1	TGTGCCAGCAGCCCCAGGGGTTCTGAAGCTTTCTTT	CASSPRGSEAFF
NA	NA	14	TRBV7-8	TRBJ1-5	TGTGCCAGCAGCCCCGGACAAGGCAATCAGCCCCAGCATTTT	CASSPGQGNQPQHF
NA	NA	14	TRBV7-9	TRBJ2-1	TGTGCCAGCAGCACCCGGGACTCGTACAATGAGCAGTTCTTC	CASSTRDSYNEQFF
NA	few	14	TRBV30	TRBJ1-4	TGTGCCTGGAAGAACGGGGCAACTAATGAAAAACTGTTTTTT	CAWKNGATNEKLFF
NA	NA	13	TRBV5-6	TRBJ2-7	TGTGCCAGCAGCATCGGGGTCCCCGATGAGCAGTACTTC	CASSIGVPDEQYF
NA	NA	14	TRBV7-2	TRBJ2-5	TGTGCCAGCAGTCAACAGGGTTTGGGACAGACCCAGTACTTC	CASSQQGLGQTQYF
TRBD1	NA	18	TRBV7-3	TRBJ2-1	TGTGCCAGCAGCCCCAACCCCGGGACAGAGGCTACCTACAATGAGCAGTTCTTC	CASSPNPGTEATYNEQFF
NA	NA	14	TRBV2	TRBJ2-7	TGTGCCAGCAGTGAATTGGCCAGCACCTACGAGCAGTACTTC	CASSELASTYEQYF
NA	NA	11	TRBV29-1	TRBJ2-7	TGCAGCGTTTACGGATCCTACGAGCAGTACTTC	CSVYGSYEQYF
NA	NA	13	TRBV30	TRBJ1-1	TGTGCCTGGATGCCCCGGGGGAACACTGAAGCTTTCTTT	CAWMPRGNTEAFF
NA	NA	16	TRBV6-5	TRBJ2-1	TGTGCCAGCAGTTACCTGGCTGCGGGATCCTACAATGAGCAGTTCTTC	CASSYLAAGSYNEQFF
TRBD1	NA	15	TRBV27	TRBJ2-7	TGTGCCAGCAGCTCACCAGGACAGGGGCAGCACGAGCAGTACTTC	CASSSPGQGQHEQYF
NA	once	14	TRBV11-2	TRBJ2-2	TGTGCCAGCTTTGGGGGCTCTAACACCGGGGAGCTGTTTTTT	CASFGGSNTGELFF
NA	NA	14	TRBV28	TRBJ1-1	TGTGCCAGCAGTTTGGGGCAGACGGGCACTGAAGCTTTCTTT	CASSLGQTGTEAFF
TRBD1	NA	15	TRBV13	TRBJ1-1	TGTGCCAGCAGCTTAGTAAGGGGGCAAAGGACTGAAGCTTTCTTT	CASSLVRGQRTEAFF
NA	NA	13	TRBV9	TRBJ2-2	TGTGCCAGCAGCGCGCCGACTAGCGGGGAGCTGTTTTTT	CASSAPTSGELFF
NA	NA	13	TRBV29-1	TRBJ2-7	TGCAGCGTTGAGAAGAAAGACAGGACGGAGCAGTACTTC	CSVEKKDRTEQYF
NA	NA	13	TRBV5-1	TRBJ2-3	TGCGCCAGCAGCTTGGTGGGGGGCGATACGCAGTATTTT	CASSLVGGDTQYF
TRBD1	NA	13	TRBV13	TRBJ2-7	TGTGCCAGCAGCCAGACAGGGGTACACGAGCAGTACTTC	CASSQTGVHEQYF
NA	NA	13	TRBV7-9	TRBJ1-5	TGTGCCAGCAGCTCGGGGTGGAATCAGCCCCAGCATTTT	CASSSGWNQPQHF
NA	NA	16	TRBV27	TRBJ1-5	TGTGCCAGCAGTTTATTGGGGCCGAATAGCAATCAGCCCCAGCATTTT	CASSLLGPNSNQPQHF
NA	NA	16	TRBV29-1	TRBJ2-2	TGCAGCGTTGAACCCCCAACAAGGATGGGGTCCGGGGAGCTGTTTTTT	CSVEPPTRMGSGELFF
TRBD1	NA	15	TRBV6-5	TRBJ1-5	TGTGCCAGCAGATCCACAGGGGCGTACAATCAGCCCCAGCATTTT	CASRSTGAYNQPQHF
NA	NA	14	TRBV28	TRBJ2-3	TGTGCCAGCAGCTTAACTAGGACATTAGATACGCAGTATTTT	CASSLTRTLDTQYF
TRBD2	NA	19	TRBV30	TRBJ2-7	TGTGCCTGGAGTGTAGTCGTGGCTAGCGGGAGCCTCCCTACCTACGAGCAGTACTTC	CAWSVVVASGSLPTYEQYF
NA	NA	18	TRBV1	TRBJ1-1	TGCACCAGCGGCGGGGGTACCATGAGATACGGGATGAACACTGAAGCTTTCTTT	CTSGGGTMRYGMNTEAFF